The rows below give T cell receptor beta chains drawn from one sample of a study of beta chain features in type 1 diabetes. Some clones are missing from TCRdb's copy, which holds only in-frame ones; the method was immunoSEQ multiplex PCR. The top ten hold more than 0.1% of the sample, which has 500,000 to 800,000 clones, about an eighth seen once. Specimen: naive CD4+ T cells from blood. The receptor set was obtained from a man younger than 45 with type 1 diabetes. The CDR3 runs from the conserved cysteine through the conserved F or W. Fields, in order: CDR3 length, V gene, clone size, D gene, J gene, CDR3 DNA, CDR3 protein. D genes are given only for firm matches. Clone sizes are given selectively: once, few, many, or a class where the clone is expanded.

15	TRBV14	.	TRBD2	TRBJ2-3	TGTGCCAGCAGCCCGAAGGGAGGGTTGACAGATACGCAGTATTTT	CASSPKGGLTDTQYF
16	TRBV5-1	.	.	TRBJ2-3	TGCGCCAGCAGCTTCAACGGATTACCTAGCACAGATACGCAGTATTTT	CASSFNGLPSTDTQYF
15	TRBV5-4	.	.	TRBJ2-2	TGTGCCAGCAGCCCAATCAGGGGGAACACCGGGGAGCTGTTTTTT	CASSPIRGNTGELFF
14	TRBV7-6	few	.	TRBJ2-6	TGTGCCAGCAGCTTAGATGCTGGGGCCAACGTCCTGACTTTC	CASSLDAGANVLTF
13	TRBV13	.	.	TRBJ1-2	TGTGCCAGCAGCCCCAGACCAGGAAATGGCTACACCTTC	CASSPRPGNGYTF
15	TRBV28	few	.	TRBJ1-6	TGTGCCAGCAGTTTGGGGGCAGCCCTCTGGTCACCCCTCCACTTT	CASSLGAALWSPLHF
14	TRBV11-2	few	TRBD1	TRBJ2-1	TGTGCCAGCAGCACCTCCAGGGGGCACAATGAGCAGTTCTTC	CASSTSRGHNEQFF
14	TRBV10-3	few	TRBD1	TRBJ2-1	TGTGCCATCAGTGTAAGACAGGGGGCGAATGAGCAGTTCTTC	CAISVRQGANEQFF
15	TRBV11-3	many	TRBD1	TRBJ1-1	TGTGCCAGCAGCTCTACAGGGGGCAGGAACACTGAAGCTTTCTTT	CASSSTGGRNTEAFF
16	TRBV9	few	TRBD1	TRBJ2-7	TGTGCCAGCAGCGTAGGGCTGGGACAGGGTATCTACGAGCAGTACTTC	CASSVGLGQGIYEQYF
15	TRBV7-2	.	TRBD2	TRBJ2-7	TGTGCCAGCAGTGTAGCGGGGGGTCTCTCCTACGAGCAGTACTTC	CASSVAGGLSYEQYF
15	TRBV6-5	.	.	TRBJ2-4	TGTGCCAGCAGCGGCGCCGGGACACCGAAGGACATTCAGTACTTC	CASSGAGTPKDIQYF
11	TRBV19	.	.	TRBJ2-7	TGTGCCACCCGGACCGAGGGGGAGCAGTACTTC	CATRTEGEQYF
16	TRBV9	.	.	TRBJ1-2	TGTGCCAGCAGCCCCCGAGGATATATAACGGTCGATGGCTACACCTTC	CASSPRGYITVDGYTF
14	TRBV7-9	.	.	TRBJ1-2	TGTGCCAGCAGCTTAGTCTCTAGGTTTTATGGCTACACCTTC	CASSLVSRFYGYTF
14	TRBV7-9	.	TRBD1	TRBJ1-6	TGTGCCAGCAGCCGTGGACAGGGTGGTCCACCCCTCCACTTT	CASSRGQGGPPLHF
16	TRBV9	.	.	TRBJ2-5	TGTGCCAGCAGCGTAGAAGGCGCAGCCCCGAGGAAGACCCAGTACTTC	CASSVEGAAPRKTQYF
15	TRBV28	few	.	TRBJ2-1	TGTGCCAGCAGCCCCGGGACTGCCTCCTACAATGAGCAGTTCTTC	CASSPGTASYNEQFF
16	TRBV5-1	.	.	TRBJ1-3	TGCGCCAGCAGCTTGGATCGGCCCGCTGGCAGGAACACCATATATTTT	CASSLDRPAGRNTIYF
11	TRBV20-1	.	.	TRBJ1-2	TGCAGTGCTGTCTCCCACCGCGGCTACACCTTC	CSAVSHRGYTF
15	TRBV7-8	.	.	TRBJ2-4	TGTGCCAGCAGCTCGTACAGGGGAGGTGGGAACATTCAGTACTTC	CASSSYRGGGNIQYF
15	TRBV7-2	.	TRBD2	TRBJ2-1	TGTGCCAGCAGTTCAGCGGGGGCGAATTACAATGAGCAGTTCTTC	CASSSAGANYNEQFF
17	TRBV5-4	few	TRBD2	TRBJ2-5	TGTGCCAGCAGCTTGGAGGCTAGCGGGGGGGCCCGGGAGACCCAGTACTTC	CASSLEASGGARETQYF
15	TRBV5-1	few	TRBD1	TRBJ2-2	TGCGCCAGCAGCCCACAGGGGGCTAACACCGGGGAGCTGTTTTTT	CASSPQGANTGELFF
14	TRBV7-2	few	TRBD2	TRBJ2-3	TGTGCCAGCAGCACGGGACTAGCACCTGATACGCAGTATTTT	CASSTGLAPDTQYF
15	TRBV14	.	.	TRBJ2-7	TGTGCCAGCAGCCGCGGGACCGGGGGCCTACGCGAGCAGTACTTC	CASSRGTGGLREQYF
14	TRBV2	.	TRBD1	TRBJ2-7	TGTGCCAGCGGCCCGGACAGGGCAACCTACGAGCAGTACTTC	CASGPDRATYEQYF
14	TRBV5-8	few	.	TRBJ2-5	TGTGCCAGCAGCTTGGGCCAGGGCGGGGAGACCCAGTACTTC	CASSLGQGGETQYF
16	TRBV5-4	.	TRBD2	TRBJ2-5	TGTGCCAGCAGCTTCGGGGTAGCGGGGATTGGGGAGACCCAGTACTTC	CASSFGVAGIGETQYF
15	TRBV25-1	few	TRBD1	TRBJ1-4	TGTGCCAGCAGGCCTGGACAGGGAGGGAATGAAAAACTGTTTTTT	CASRPGQGGNEKLFF
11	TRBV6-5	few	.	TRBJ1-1	TGTGCCAGCAGCACCCAGGGGTCAGCTTTCTTT	CASSTQGSAFF
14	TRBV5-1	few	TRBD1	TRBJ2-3	TGCGCCAGCAGCTTGCCGACAGGGGCAGATACGCAGTATTTT	CASSLPTGADTQYF
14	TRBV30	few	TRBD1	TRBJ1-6	TGTGCCTGGACCTCAGGGGGGATTAATTCACCCCTCCACTTT	CAWTSGGINSPLHF
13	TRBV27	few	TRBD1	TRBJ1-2	TGTGCCAGCAGAAGGACAGGGGGCGATGGCTACACCTTC	CASRRTGGDGYTF
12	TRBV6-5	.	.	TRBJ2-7	TGTGCCAGCAGTTACGGACGCAGCGAGCAGTACTTC	CASSYGRSEQYF
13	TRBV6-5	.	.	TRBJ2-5	TGTGCCAGCAGTTACGATAGAAAAGAGACCCAGTACTTC	CASSYDRKETQYF
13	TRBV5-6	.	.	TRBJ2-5	TGTGCCAGCAGCTTGGAGGTACAAGAGACCCAGTACTTC	CASSLEVQETQYF
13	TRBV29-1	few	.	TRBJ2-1	TGCAGCTTGGGGCCTGGTCCCTACAATGAGCAGTTCTTC	CSLGPGPYNEQFF
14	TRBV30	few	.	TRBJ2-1	TGTGCCTGGAGCGAGGTCCGATCCTACAATGAGCAGTTCTTC	CAWSEVRSYNEQFF
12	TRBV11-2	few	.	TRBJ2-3	TGTGCCAGCAGCCCAGAACTCACTAGGCAGTATTTT	CASSPELTRQYF
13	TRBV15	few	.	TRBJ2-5	TGTGCCACCAGCACAGGGACCCAAGAGACCCAGTACTTC	CATSTGTQETQYF
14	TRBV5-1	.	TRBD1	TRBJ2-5	TGCGCCAGCAGCCTAGGACAGGGGCAAGAGACCCAGTACTTC	CASSLGQGQETQYF
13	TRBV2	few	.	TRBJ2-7	TGTGCCAGCAGTGAAGGGCGGCCGGGTGAGCAGTACTTC	CASSEGRPGEQYF
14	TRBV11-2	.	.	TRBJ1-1	TGTGCCAGCAGCCTAGGTCAGGGAGGCACTGAAGCTTTCTTT	CASSLGQGGTEAFF
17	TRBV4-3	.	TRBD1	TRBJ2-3	TGCGCCAGCAGCCAAGATAGCAGGACAGGGGGCCCAGATACGCAGTATTTT	CASSQDSRTGGPDTQYF
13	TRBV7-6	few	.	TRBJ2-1	TGTGCCAGCAGCCCCTCGGACCCCAATGAGCAGTTCTTC	CASSPSDPNEQFF
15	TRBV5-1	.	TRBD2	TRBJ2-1	TGCGCCAGCAGCTTGGCGGCCCTAGCGGTCAATGAGCAGTTCTTC	CASSLAALAVNEQFF
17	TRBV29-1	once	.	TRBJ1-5	TGCAGCGTTGAATTAATACAGGGATGGAAGTGTAATCAGCCCCAGCATTTT	CSVELIQGWKCNQPQHF